The rows below give T cell receptor beta chains drawn from one sample of a study of T cells in Graves' hyperthyroidism and ophthalmopathy. One entry per CDR3 protein, called by TCRdb with MiXCR from the multiplex PCR reads. Found here are a few hundred thousand distinct CDR3 sequences, about 16% of them singletons; the top ten hold 25% to 35%. Input material: blood. The receptors shown here come from a woman aged 25 to 39 with Graves' ophthalmopathy. CDR3s leave out the opening cysteine and the closing phenylalanine or tryptophan. Fields, in order: J gene, V gene, CDR3 protein.

TRBJ1-5	TRBV6-2/TRBV6-3	ASSSGYRGPANNQPQH
TRBJ1-1	TRBV28	ASSLSIASEAF
TRBJ2-3	TRBV20-1	SYDRGTTSTDTQY
TRBJ2-3	TRBV19	ASSHRAGGGTDTQY
TRBJ2-1	TRBV5-8	ASSFGLAAEQF
TRBJ2-5	TRBV15	ATSRDVGRETQY
TRBJ2-1	TRBV20-1	SAHRASAGGYNEQF
TRBJ1-1	TRBV19	ASPRGTEAF
TRBJ2-7	TRBV12-3/TRBV12-4	ASSLGGYRYEQY
TRBJ1-1	TRBV12-3/TRBV12-4	ASTPGVGEKAF
TRBJ1-2	TRBV9	ASSVGSRADYGYT
TRBJ2-2	TRBV18	ASSPFQGAANTGELF
TRBJ2-3	TRBV20-1	SARSGLASYTDTQY
TRBJ2-2	TRBV6-1	ASSDRQGRTGELF
TRBJ1-6	TRBV5-1	ASSSQGLRSPLH
TRBJ2-1	TRBV25-1	ASSEGPYRGNEQF
TRBJ2-7	TRBV28	ASSSLAGGTYEQY
TRBJ2-1	TRBV27	ASSWPGGTNEQF
TRBJ2-5	TRBV2	ASSEGIRETQY
TRBJ2-1	TRBV4-2	ASSADSGTSGSNEQF
TRBJ1-1	TRBV11-2	ASSSTGQVEAF
TRBJ2-5	TRBV5-5	ASSPNGGRQETQY
TRBJ1-6	TRBV20-1	SARGTGIYNSPLH
TRBJ2-3	TRBV7-2	ASSLEIVGSGDTQY
TRBJ2-1	TRBV7-9	ASSFRLAGPNNERF
TRBJ2-5	TRBV24-1	ATSDPLTGAKETQY
TRBJ1-6	TRBV30	AWTDGVNLH
TRBJ2-7	TRBV4-2	ASSQEGVRRNEQY
TRBJ2-7	TRBV20-1	SAGTSYEQY
TRBJ2-1	TRBV7-3	ASSFVGGENEQF
TRBJ2-5	TRBV6-1	ASSQDGQETQY
TRBJ2-1	TRBV12-5	ASGGGNSGESYNEQF
TRBJ1-2	TRBV19	ASMGTADNRNYGYT
TRBJ1-5	TRBV20-1	SAELRGERGNQPQH
TRBJ2-1	TRBV29-1	SVGWAGVGEQF
TRBJ1-2	TRBV6-5	ASSYGQGAHYGYT
TRBJ1-1	TRBV29-1	SGGTSGTSNTEAF
TRBJ2-1	TRBV3-1	ASSATGSSYNEQF
TRBJ1-2	TRBV4-3	ASSQERGARGYT
TRBJ2-3	TRBV12-3/TRBV12-4	ASTLWGEGPTDTQY
TRBJ1-3	TRBV7-8	ASSARGQGNSGNTIY
TRBJ1-2	TRBV12-3/TRBV12-4	ASSLSTRFPGYT